These T cell receptor beta chains were read from a single sample in a study of cytomegalovirus exposure and HLA in healthy donors. Some clones are missing from TCRdb's copy, which holds only in-frame ones; the method was immunoSEQ multiplex PCR. This table has 100,000 to 150,000 clones, about two thirds appearing once. The source material was PBMCs. These receptors were obtained from an older woman in good health and CMV-seropositive. Each CDR3 is given with its conserved first and last residue. D genes are given only for firm matches. The size of a clone is reported for some rows only, either as once, few or many, or as a class for expanded clones.

CDR3aa | CDR3nt | j_gene | d_gene | v_gene | abundance
CASSVLGGGSYNEQFF | TGTGCCAGCAGTGTTTTAGGGGGGGGGTCCTACAATGAGCAGTTCTTC | TRBJ2-1 | - | TRBV2 | few
CASSSSGLGRGGYTF | TGTGCCAGCAGCTCTAGCGGGTTGGGGCGAGGGGGCTACACCTTC | TRBJ1-2 | - | TRBV7-2 | -
CASSVGGEETQYF | TGTGCCAGCAGTGTTGGGGGGGAAGAGACCCAGTACTTC | TRBJ2-5 | TRBD2 | TRBV6-5 | -
CASSFSRGHEQFF | TGTGCCAGCAGCTTTTCCAGGGGTCATGAGCAGTTCTTC | TRBJ2-1 | - | TRBV5-6 | -
CAREVLTGLSYEQYF | TGTGCCAGAGAGGTATTGACAGGACTCTCCTACGAGCAGTACTTC | TRBJ2-7 | - | TRBV2 | once
CASSRGGEVGNTIYF | TGTGCCAGCAGTCGGGGCGGGGAGGTCGGAAACACCATATATTTT | TRBJ1-3 | - | TRBV6-5 | -
CASRSDSYGYTF | TGTGCCAGCAGGAGCGACAGCTATGGCTACACCTTC | TRBJ1-2 | - | TRBV4-2 | -
CASSLGTSGGDTQYF | TGCGCCAGCAGCTTGGGGACTAGCGGGGGAGATACGCAGTATTTT | TRBJ2-3 | TRBD2 | TRBV5-1 | -
CASSPYEGSNTEAFF | TGTGCCAGCTCACCATATGAGGGATCGAACACTGAAGCTTTCTTT | TRBJ1-1 | - | TRBV18 | few
CASSSAGQETQYF | TGTGCCAGCAGTTCAGCCGGGCAAGAGACCCAGTACTTC | TRBJ2-5 | - | TRBV6-6 | few
CASSLPKDILSSYNSPLHF | TGCGCCAGCAGCCTTCCTAAGGACATTTTAAGTTCCTATAATTCACCCCTCCACTTT | TRBJ1-6 | - | TRBV4-1 | -
CASSSSSTDTQYF | TGTGCCAGCAGTTCCTCTAGCACAGATACGCAGTATTTT | TRBJ2-3 | - | TRBV27 | few
CASSLAGRTYNSPLHF | TGTGCCAGCAGCTTGGCGGGGAGGACCTATAATTCACCCCTCCACTTT | TRBJ1-6 | - | TRBV5-4 | -
CASSLAGAPNTEAFF | TGTGCCAGCAGCTTAGCCGGAGCCCCCAACACTGAAGCTTTCTTT | TRBJ1-1 | - | TRBV7-9 | few
CASIRTVAYSPLHF | TGTGCCAGCATCCGGACAGTTGCTTATTCACCCCTCCACTTT | TRBJ1-6 | - | TRBV2 | -
CASTINPRVRYGYTF | TGTGCCAGCACCATAAACCCCCGGGTTCGGTATGGCTACACCTTC | TRBJ1-2 | - | TRBV7-8 | -
CASSRTSGGPSTDTQYF | TGTGCCAGTAGTAGGACTAGCGGGGGGCCTAGCACAGATACGCAGTATTTT | TRBJ2-3 | TRBD2 | TRBV19 | -
CASSDDRGSNYGYTF | TGTGCCAGCAGTGACGACAGGGGTAGCAACTATGGCTACACCTTC | TRBJ1-2 | TRBD1 | TRBV6-1 | -